Shown below are 18 T cell receptor beta chains from a single sample sequenced in a study of CD8 T cells in Susac syndrome (dated 2019 in TCRdb). Libraries were prepared through the immunoSEQ multiplex PCR assay. RNA was extracted using the RNeasy kit, and roughly 0.45 to 1 microgram was reverse transcribed with random hexamers. Using fastp trimming at Q25 and MiXCR clonotype assembly, TCRdb reanalyzed the public sequencing data and kept in-frame beta chains. For every CDR3 protein sequence, its rows merge into one entry that carries the most common genes and DNA. This sample comprises under 200,000 distinct CDR3 sequences, around 95% of them detected only once. The top ten constitute 0.098% of the sample. Material: CD4+ T cells from PBMCs. Receptors originate from a human donor with Susac syndrome.

The chain joins TRBV19 to TRBJ2-5, with D possibly called TRBD1 or TRBD2 (5 bases each). The CDR3 contains 17 residues. With 7 bases removed from V and 1 base from J, the gap between germline ends came to 22 bases. Germline CDR1 LNHDA, CDR2 SQIVND (reference sequence). CDR3 bases: TGTGCCAGTACCGACGCTCGGGGACGGAGCGGCCAAGAGACCCAGTACTTC. This gives the protein CASTDARGRSGQETQYF.

The chain has TRBV12-3 or TRBV12-4 and TRBJ2-7; D not certain. The CDR3 loop spans 12 amino acids. V lost 1 base, J lost 6 bases, and 7 bases lay in between. The CDR3 loop reads CASSLGSLEQYF. The CDR3 DNA sequence: TGTGCCAGCAGTTTAGGTTCCCTCGAGCAGTACTTC.

The J gene is TRBJ2-2, the V gene TRBV24-1, with 7 bases matching TRBD1. The V gene end was trimmed by 4 bases and the J gene end by 9 bases; junction bases not matched to a gene: 7. Germline-derived CDR1 and CDR2 are KGHDR and SFDVKD. This CDR3 region has 14 residues. The CDR3 DNA follows: TGTGCCACCAGTGAAGGTACAGGGGTCCGGGAGCTGTTTTTT. Its protein product is CATSEGTGVRELFF.

The genes are TRBV24-1 and TRBJ1-6; unclear D gene. V dropped 1 base and J dropped 8 bases, with 5 bases sitting between them. This CDR3 has 13 residues. CDR1 KGHDR and CDR2 SFDVKD come from the germline V gene. Here the CDR3 DNA reads TGTGCCACCAGTGATTTTCCCCATTCACCCCTCCACTTT. This encodes CATSDFPHSPLHF.

The gene calls are TRBV15 and TRBJ1-2; D may be TRBD1 (5 bases). CDR1 and CDR2 (germline): LNHNV, YYDKDF (reference sequence). This CDR3 spans 14 amino acids. The germline V and J ends were trimmed by 0 bases and 3 bases, with 8 bases remaining between them. The CDR3 loop reads CATSRDEGYYGYTF. Written as DNA, the CDR3 is TGTGCCACCAGCAGAGATGAGGGGTACTATGGCTACACCTTC. Looking up the rest from reference TRBV15 and TRBJ1-2 gives the full variable domain: DAMVIQNPRYQVTQFGKPVTLSCSQTLNHNVMYWYQQKSSQAPKLLFHYYDKDFNNEADTPDNFQSRRPNTSFCFLDIRSPGLGDTAMYLCATSRDEGYYGYTFGSGTRLTVV.

V is TRBV11-2 and J is TRBJ1-1; no definite D call. The ends were cut back, 5 bases at V and 4 bases at J, with 11 bases in the middle. CDR1 is SGHAT, CDR2 FQNNGV, per germline. The CDR3 has 13 residues. CDR3 nucleotide sequence: TGTGCCAGCAGCCCCCAGGTAGTCACTGAAGCTTTCTTT. This translates into CASSPQVVTEAFF.

V and J are TRBV18 and TRBJ2-5, with 7 positions matching TRBD2. The CDR3 totals 15 residues. Germline CDR1 is KGHSH and CDR2 is LQKENI. Losses at the gene ends were 1 base for V and 0 bases for J; bases not matched to a gene: 2. The CDR3 region is CASSPRGGDQETQYF. The CDR3 bases are TGTGCCAGCTCACCACGCGGGGGAGACCAAGAGACCCAGTACTTC.

This chain joins TRBV30 and TRBJ2-5; 16 bases are shared with TRBD2. The CDR3 is made up of 17 amino acids. Germline V gene lookup returns CDR1 GTSNPN and CDR2 SVGIG (reference sequence). The junction had 13 bases not matched to a gene; V was cut back by 7 bases and J by 5 bases. CDR3 sequence (DNA): TGTGCCTCCTCCGGGACTAGCGGGGGGGCTGGGTTGGAGACCCAGTACTTC. Encoded protein: CASSGTSGGAGLETQYF.

Remarks on this clonotype: The junction shows a germline mismatch at one end, possibly a read error. The chain employs TRBV29-1 and TRBJ2-7; TRBD1 might be the D (5 bases). The CDR3 runs to 21 residues. Germline CDR1 and CDR2: SQVTM and ANQGSEA. CDR3 bases: TGCAGCGTTTGTGCAACAGGCCAGACCGCGTTTGGCACCTCCTGGGCCTACGGGCAGTACTTC. Its protein is CSVCATGQTAFGTSWAYGQYF.

V and J are TRBV30 and TRBJ2-2, with D perhaps being TRBD1 or TRBD2 (5 bases each). V lost 0 bases and J 6 bases, leaving 8 bases between the germline ends. The CDR3 has 13 residues. Germline V gene lookup returns CDR1 GTSNPN and CDR2 SVGIG (reference sequence). Here the CDR3 DNA reads TGTGCCTGGAGTGTACGAGGGGCCGGGGAGCTGTTTTTT. Residues: CAWSVRGAGELFF.

The chain recombines TRBV28 with TRBJ1-1, with a weak D call TRBD1 (6 bases). CDR3 size: 14 residues. Trimming took 6 bases from V and 0 from J, leaving 11 bases between them. The V gene's germline CDR1 is MDHEN and CDR2 SYDVKM. The chain's CDR3 is CASRPTGMNTEAFF. CDR3 nucleotide sequence: TGTGCCAGCAGGCCGACAGGCATGAACACTGAAGCTTTCTTT.

V and J are TRBV20-1 and TRBJ1-2; 10 nucleotides agree with TRBD1. The V gene's germline CDR1 is DFQATT and CDR2 SNEGSKA (reference sequence). The trim removed 0 bases at V and 10 bases at J, leaving 11 bases unmatched. This CDR3 contains 15 residues. CDR3 region: CSAREPRGQGEDYTF. The CDR3 bases are TGCAGTGCTAGAGAGCCCCGAGGACAGGGGGAAGACTACACCTTC.

The CDR3 nucleotides are TGCGCCAGCAGCTTACACAGGGCTAGCACAGATACGCAGTATTTT. It is translated as CASSLHRASTDTQYF. The J gene is TRBJ2-3, the V gene TRBV5-1; possible D gene TRBD1, 6 bases. V lost 2 bases to trimming and J lost 0 bases, with 10 bases between them. Germline V gene lookup returns CDR1 SGHRS and CDR2 YFSETQ. The CDR3 totals 15 residues.

CDR3 nucleotides: TGTGCCAGCAGCCCCCCAGGCAGGGTCGACGAGCAGTACTTC. It encodes CASSPPGRVDEQYF. The J gene is TRBJ2-7, the V gene TRBV5-4, with a tentative D call TRBD1 (5 bases). V was clipped by 4 bases and J by 5 bases, with 16 bases between them. The V gene's germline CDR1 is SGHNT and CDR2 YYREEE (reference sequence). This CDR3 spans 14 amino acids.

The CDR3 is CASSLARWGGPQETQYF. The CDR3 region has the DNA TGTGCCAGCAGCTTAGCGCGGTGGGGGGGGCCTCAAGAGACCCAGTACTTC. The rearrangement links TRBV7-8 to TRBJ2-5; D possibly corresponds to TRBD2 (7 bases). The germline CDR1 and CDR2 sequences are SGHVS and FQNEAQ. The V gene lost 0 bases and the J gene lost 2 bases, with 16 bases spanning the gap. The CDR3 is 17 amino acids.

This sequence joins TRBV18 and TRBJ1-2; D remains unclear. The V and J ends lost 3 bases and 1 base respectively, with 18 bases between them. This CDR3 contains 17 residues. Germline V gene sequence: CDR1 KGHSH, CDR2 LQKENI. In DNA, the CDR3 is TGTGCCAGCTCACCTAGTCTTAACGGACCTTTTAACTATGGCTACACCTTC. Translated, it gives CASSPSLNGPFNYGYTF.

The chain joins TRBV24-1 to TRBJ1-2; D ambiguous. With 0 bases removed from V and 0 bases from J, the gap between germline ends came to 10 bases. CDR3 length: 16 amino acids. CDR1 is KGHDR, CDR2 SFDVKD, per germline. The CDR3 sequence: CATSDLFRASNYGYTF. In DNA, the CDR3 is TGTGCCACCAGTGATTTGTTCAGAGCCTCTAACTATGGCTACACCTTC.

The chain links TRBV6-5 to TRBJ1-1, with 11 bases aligning to TRBD1. Germline loops: CDR1 MNHEY, CDR2 SVGAGI. The CDR3 extends over 16 amino acids. V dropped 2 bases and J dropped 6; count of bases not matched to a gene: 8. CDR3 residues: CASSYRVGQGAAEAFF. In DNA, the CDR3 is TGTGCCAGCAGTTACCGGGTAGGACAGGGGGCGGCTGAAGCTTTCTTT.